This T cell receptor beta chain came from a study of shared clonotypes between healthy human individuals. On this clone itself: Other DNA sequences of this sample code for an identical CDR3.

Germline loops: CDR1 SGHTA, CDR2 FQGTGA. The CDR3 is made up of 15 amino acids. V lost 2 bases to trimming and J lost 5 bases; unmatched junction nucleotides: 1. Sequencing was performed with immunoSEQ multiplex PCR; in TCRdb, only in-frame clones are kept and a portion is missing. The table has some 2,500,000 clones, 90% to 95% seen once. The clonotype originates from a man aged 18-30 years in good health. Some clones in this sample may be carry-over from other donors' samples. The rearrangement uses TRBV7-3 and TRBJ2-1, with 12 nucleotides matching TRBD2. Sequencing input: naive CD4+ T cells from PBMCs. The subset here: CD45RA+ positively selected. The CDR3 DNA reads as TGTGCCAGCAGCTTAGGACTAGCGGGAAACAATGAGCAGTTCTTC. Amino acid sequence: CASSLGLAGNNEQFF. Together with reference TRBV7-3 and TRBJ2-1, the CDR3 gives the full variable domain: GAGVSQTPSNKVTEKGKYVELRCDPISGHTALYWYRQSLGQGPEFLIYFQGTGAADDSGLPNDRFFAVRPEGSVSTLKIQRTERGDSAVYLCASSLGLAGNNEQFFGPGTRLTVL.